The 17 T cell receptor beta chains reported below all come from one sample, sequenced in a study of T cell repertoires in cytomegalovirus infection. The antigens for these receptors are not known. In TCRdb, the reads were re-called with MiXCR into one record per CDR3 protein. The sample yields about 920,000 distinct CDR3 sequences, roughly 30% seen once. The sequences come from cultured CD8+ T cells from PBMCs, collected from culture after CMV antigen stimulation. All receptors derive from a human donor in good health (CMV status not recorded). Some clones in this sample may be carry-over from other donors' samples.

J is TRBJ2-2 and V is TRBV7-9; D may be TRBD1 or TRBD2 (5 bases each). The length of the CDR3 is 16 residues. The germline CDR1 and CDR2 sequences are SEHNR and FQNEAQ (reference sequence). V was shortened by 2 bases and J by 3 bases, with 13 bases between the two germline ends. The CDR3 region has the DNA TGTGCCAGCAGCTTACATATACTGGGGGACACCGGGGAGCTGTTTTTT. This translates into CASSLHILGDTGELFF.

This chain links TRBV20-1 with TRBJ1-5; D is ambiguous. The V end was cut by 6 bases, the J end by 0 bases, with 21 bases between. This CDR3 contains 17 residues. The germline V gene has CDR1 DFQATT and CDR2 SNEGSKA (reference sequence). DNA of the CDR3: TGCAGTGCCTATTTGGACTTGCCTAAGTATAGCAATCAGCCCCAGCATTTT. Residues: CSAYLDLPKYSNQPQHF.

The gene calls are TRBV20-1 and TRBJ2-7; 7 bases are a match to TRBD1. Unmatched junction bases numbered 6, after V lost 5 bases and J lost 2 bases. The CDR3 length is 13 residues. Looked up from germline, CDR1 is DFQATT and CDR2 is SNEGSKA (reference sequence). CDR3 sequence (DNA): TGCAGTGCTGCCCCTGACAGGGCCTACGAGCAGTACGTC. As protein: CSAAPDRAYEQYV.

The chain carries TRBV6-6 and TRBJ1-5; D is possibly TRBD1 (6 bases). This CDR3 region has 13 residues. V lost 10 bases, J lost 11 bases, and 21 bases lay in between. CDR1 is MNHNY, CDR2 SVGAGI, per germline (reference sequence). The CDR3 is CATLKGGGGSQHF. In DNA, the CDR3 is TGTGCCACCCTTAAGGGGGGCGGTGGTTCCCAGCATTTT.

This sequence joins TRBV19 and TRBJ2-3, with no clear D. Looked up from germline, CDR1 is LNHDA and CDR2 is SQIVND (reference sequence). The CDR3 consists of 13 residues. The germline V and J ends were trimmed by 6 bases and 4 bases, with 11 bases remaining between them. In DNA, the CDR3 is TGTGCCAGTAGCCCCGGCTACGCAGATACGCAGTATTTT. This encodes CASSPGYADTQYF.

Concerning this clonotype itself: The CDR3 does not close with the conserved phenylalanine or tryptophan, likely indicating a read error. The CDR3 region is CASSYRPGGVEQYS. The DNA for the CDR3 is TGTGCCAGCAGTTACCGGCCCGGGGGGGTCGAGCAGTACTCC. This sequence joins TRBV6-5 and TRBJ2-7; 8 nucleotides match TRBD2. J was trimmed by 6 bases and V by 2 bases; bases with no gene match: 6. Per the germline V gene, CDR1 is MNHEY and CDR2 is SVGAGI. The CDR3 has 14 residues.

This chain uses TRBV20-1 with TRBJ2-7; D is possibly TRBD2 (5 bases). CDR3 length: 13 amino acids. The germline V gene encodes CDR1 DFQATT and CDR2 SNEGSKA (reference sequence). The CDR3 spells CRATKADSYEQYV. CDR3 nucleotides: TGCAGGGCTACCAAAGCGGATTCCTACGAGCAGTACGTC.

This clonotype was counted at least ten times. The V and J genes are TRBV7-6 and TRBJ1-1, with TRBD1 as a possible D gene (6 bases). Trimming left V 5 bases short and J 3 bases short, with 13 bases between. The CDR3 extends over 14 amino acids. The germline CDR1 and CDR2 sequences are SGHVS and FNYEAQ. In nucleotides, the CDR3 is TGTGCCAGCAGCCCCAAGGGACACTACACTGAAGCTTTCTTT. Residues: CASSPKGHYTEAFF.

The chain joins TRBV6-2 or TRBV6-3 to TRBJ2-2; D remains ambiguous. Per germline, CDR1 MNHEY and CDR2 SVGEGT. The CDR3 runs 13 residues. The V end was cut by 1 base, the J end by 7 bases, with 7 bases between. The CDR3 DNA is TGTGCCAGCAGTTACTTTGACAACGGGGAGCTGTTTTTT. As protein: CASSYFDNGELFF.

The CDR3, as DNA: TGTGCCAGCAGTCCCCTGGACAGCACAGATACGCAGTATTTT. The encoded protein is CASSPLDSTDTQYF. V gene TRBV27 combines with J gene TRBJ2-3; D remains ambiguous. V dropped 5 bases and J dropped 0 bases, with 9 bases sitting between them. Germline V lookup: CDR1 MNHEY, CDR2 SMNVEV (reference sequence). This CDR3 region has 14 residues.

The genes are TRBV7-6 and TRBJ2-1; no clear D. CDR1 is SGHVS, CDR2 FNYEAQ, per germline. The ends were cut back, 6 bases at V and 4 bases at J, with 10 bases in the middle. The CDR3 consists of 13 residues. The CDR3 DNA reads TGTGCCAGCAGTGGCAAGATATACAATGAGCAGTTCTTC. It is translated as CASSGKIYNEQFF.

V gene TRBV7-4 combines with J gene TRBJ2-7; D is undetermined. Trimming removed 5 bases from V and 2 bases from J, with 13 bases in between. CDR3 size: 14 residues. CDR1 and CDR2 (germline): SGHVT, SQSDAQ. The CDR3 loop is CASSPPSFPYEQYF. The CDR3 DNA reads as TGTGCCAGCAGCCCCCCATCTTTTCCCTACGAGCAGTACTTC.

This clonotype was observed a handful of times. This CDR3 reads CASKGDGLHETQYF. The CDR3 nucleotides read TGTGCCAGCAAAGGGGACGGCTTGCACGAGACCCAGTACTTC. The chain couples TRBV7-4 to TRBJ2-5, with D tentatively TRBD1 or TRBD2 (5 bases each). Deletions cut 7 bases from V and 5 bases from J, with 17 bases between. CDR1 SGHVT and CDR2 SQSDAQ come from the germline V gene. The CDR3 covers 14 residues.

The chain uses TRBV12-3 or TRBV12-4 and TRBJ1-2; 9 bases match TRBD1. V lost 3 bases and J lost 6; bases outside the gene matches: 8. CDR3 length: 15 amino acids. For the CDR3, the DNA is TGTGCCAGCAGTTTGGGACAGGGAGTCATTCATGGCTACACCTTC. The encoded protein is CASSLGQGVIHGYTF.

The rearrangement uses TRBV12-5 and TRBJ2-2; D possibly corresponds to TRBD1 (8 bases). V shed 7 bases and J shed 9 bases, with 27 bases lying between them. CDR1 LGHNT and CDR2 FRNRAP come from the germline V gene. The CDR3 loop spans 17 amino acids. CDR3: CASAEVGGETGVRELFF. The CDR3 DNA reads TGTGCTAGTGCCGAGGTGGGGGGGGAGACAGGGGTTCGGGAGCTGTTTTTT. Based on the CDR3 plus reference TRBV12-5 and TRBJ2-2, the full variable domain is DARVTQTPRHKVTEMGQEVTMRCQPILGHNTVFWYRQTMMQGLELLAYFRNRAPLDDSGMPKDRFSAEMPDATLATLKIQPSEPRDSAVYFCASAEVGGETGVRELFFGEGSRLTVL.

The table lists this clonotype with a few counts. The rearrangement uses TRBV6-1 and TRBJ2-5, with 8 nucleotides matching TRBD2. Germline CDR1 and CDR2: MNHNS and SASEGT. The CDR3 has 15 residues. V was clipped by 5 bases and J by 5 bases; unmatched bases: 10. CDR3 nucleotides: TGTGCCAGCAGTCCCGAACTAGCGGCCTTGGAGACCCAGTACTTC. Encoded protein: CASSPELAALETQYF.

Many counts were recorded for this clonotype. This chain connects TRBV7-2 to TRBJ1-1; the match to TRBD1 covers 9 bases. The CDR3 has 15 residues. Germline CDR1 SGHTA, CDR2 FQGNSA. The V segment lost 5 bases and the J segment 1 base; nucleotides outside the gene matches: 5. This CDR3 is CASSGGDRENTEAFF. The CDR3, as DNA: TGTGCCAGCAGCGGTGGGGACAGGGAGAACACTGAAGCTTTCTTT.